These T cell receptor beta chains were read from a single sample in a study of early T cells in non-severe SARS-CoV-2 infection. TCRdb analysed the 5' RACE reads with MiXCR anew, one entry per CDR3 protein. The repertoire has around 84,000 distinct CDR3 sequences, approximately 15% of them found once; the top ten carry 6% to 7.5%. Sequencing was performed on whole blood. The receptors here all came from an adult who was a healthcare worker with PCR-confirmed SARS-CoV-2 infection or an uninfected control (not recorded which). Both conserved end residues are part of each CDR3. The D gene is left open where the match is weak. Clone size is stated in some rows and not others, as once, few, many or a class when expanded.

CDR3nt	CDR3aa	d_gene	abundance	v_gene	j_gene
TGTGTAAGCGGGCTAGCGCAAGGGAATGAGCAGTTCTTC	CVSGLAQGNEQFF	NA	few	TRBV6-5	TRBJ2-1
TGCAGCGCCACCAGGACAGGGGTTATCGGAGAGCAGTACTTC	CSATRTGVIGEQYF	TRBD1	many	TRBV29-1	TRBJ2-7
TGTGCCAGCAGCTCCGCAGATACGCAGTATTTT	CASSSADTQYF	NA	many	TRBV7-3	TRBJ2-3
TGTGCCAGCACGACAGGGGGCTACACTGAAGCTTTCTTT	CASTTGGYTEAFF	TRBD1	NA	TRBV7-9	TRBJ1-1
TGCGCCAGCTTGGAACTAGCGGGTCGGACCGGGGAGCTGTTTTTT	CASLELAGRTGELFF	TRBD2	NA	TRBV5-1	TRBJ2-2
TGTGCCAGCAGTCTTAGCGGGAGGCTAGAGACCCAGTACTTC	CASSLSGRLETQYF	TRBD2	few	TRBV12-3/TRBV12-4	TRBJ2-5
TGTGCCACCAGCCAGTCGACAGGGATCTATGGCTACACCTTC	CATSQSTGIYGYTF	TRBD1	NA	TRBV24-1	TRBJ1-2
TGTGCCTGGGCTTGGGGGTCCTACAATGAGCAGTTCTTC	CAWAWGSYNEQFF	NA	few	TRBV30	TRBJ2-1
TGTGCCACCAGCAGAGGTGCGTCAGGGTTTAACTATGGCTACACCTTC	CATSRGASGFNYGYTF	NA	NA	TRBV15	TRBJ1-2
TGTGCCAGCAGTGGGCGGACTAGCCCCCACGAGCAGTACTTC	CASSGRTSPHEQYF	TRBD2	NA	TRBV6-1	TRBJ2-7
TGTGCCAGCAGCTTATTGGGACAGGGGGCAACGGTTCGCTACGAGCAGTACTTC	CASSLLGQGATVRYEQYF	TRBD1	few	TRBV11-2	TRBJ2-7
TGTGCCAGCAGCCTCTCCAGAACTGAAGCTTTCTTT	CASSLSRTEAFF	NA	few	TRBV7-9	TRBJ1-1
TGCAGTGCTAGAGATTTGATGGCCGGGGAGCTGTTTTTT	CSARDLMAGELFF	NA	few	TRBV20-1	TRBJ2-2
TGTGCCAGCAGCTTAGACCAAAACATTCAGTACTTC	CASSLDQNIQYF	NA	few	TRBV11-2	TRBJ2-4
TGTGCCAGCAGCTTAGGAGGGTATTTGGTAGCGGCCACCTACAATGAGCAGTTCTTC	CASSLGGYLVAATYNEQFF	NA	few	TRBV11-2	TRBJ2-1
TGTGCCAGCAGCTTTACGCCCCAAGAGACCCAGTACTTC	CASSFTPQETQYF	NA	NA	TRBV7-3	TRBJ2-5
TGCAGCGTTGGGAGGTCGGGGGGCCGCGAAGCTTTCTTT	CSVGRSGGREAFF	NA	few	TRBV29-1	TRBJ1-1
TGTGCCAGCAGTGTATACGGAGGCGCCTCCTACGAGCAGTACTTC	CASSVYGGASYEQYF	NA	few	TRBV12-3/TRBV12-4	TRBJ2-7
TGTGCCAGCAGCTTAGAGGACAGGGCGGATACGCAGTATTTT	CASSLEDRADTQYF	TRBD1	few	TRBV7-6	TRBJ2-3
TGCGCCAGCAGCTCGACTAGCGCCCAAGAGACCCAGTACTTC	CASSSTSAQETQYF	TRBD2	NA	TRBV5-1	TRBJ2-5
TGTGCCAGCAGCGTCTGGAGCGGTCCAGATACGCAGTATTTT	CASSVWSGPDTQYF	NA	few	TRBV9	TRBJ2-3
TGTGCCAGCAGCGTCCCCGGAGGGGTGAACACCGGGGAGCTGTTTTTT	CASSVPGGVNTGELFF	NA	NA	TRBV9	TRBJ2-2
TGCGCCAGCAGCCACCGACTAGCGGGAGGAGGTGAGACCCAGTACTTC	CASSHRLAGGGETQYF	TRBD2	NA	TRBV4-1	TRBJ2-5
TGTGCCAGCAGTTACGGGCAGGGGTCGGTAAATGGCTACACCTTC	CASSYGQGSVNGYTF	NA	NA	TRBV6-5	TRBJ1-2
TGCAGCGTTGAATCCGGCTACGAGCAGTACTTC	CSVESGYEQYF	NA	few	TRBV29-1	TRBJ2-7
TGTGCCAGCAGTTTAGCCGGAAACTATGGCTACACCTTC	CASSLAGNYGYTF	NA	NA	TRBV27	TRBJ1-2
TGTGCCAGCAGTTACTCGACGGGGCGGGAGCAGTTCTTC	CASSYSTGREQFF	NA	few	TRBV6-6	TRBJ2-1
TGCAGCGTTGAAGGGGGGCGTTTTGAAGCTTTCTTT	CSVEGGRFEAFF	NA	few	TRBV29-1	TRBJ1-1
TGTGCCGGGGGCGATGGTGGGGCCCACGAGCAGTACTTC	CAGGDGGAHEQYF	NA	NA	TRBV7-9	TRBJ2-7
TGTGCCAGCAGCTTGTTTGGACTCGAGAGGCCGACGAACACCGGGGAGCTGTTTTTT	CASSLFGLERPTNTGELFF	NA	NA	TRBV7-3	TRBJ2-2
TGTGCCAGCAGCTTAGCGGTTGGGGCCGGGACTGAAGCTTTCTTT	CASSLAVGAGTEAFF	NA	NA	TRBV7-9	TRBJ1-1
TGTGCCAGCAGCTTAGCAGGATTCTCCGAGCAGTACTTC	CASSLAGFSEQYF	NA	NA	TRBV7-8	TRBJ2-7
TGTGCCAGCAGTTTCCCAGCGGGAGGGTGGCAGTACTTC	CASSFPAGGWQYF	TRBD2	few	TRBV28	TRBJ2-7
TGCAGTGCTAGAGATACCGAAAGAGCCTACGAGCAGTACTTC	CSARDTERAYEQYF	NA	NA	TRBV20-1	TRBJ2-7
TGTGCTAGTGGAGACCTCAGGGGAACTGAAGCTTTCTTT	CASGDLRGTEAFF	NA	NA	TRBV12-5	TRBJ1-1
TGTGCCAGCAAAGGCGACAGGTCCTATGGCTACACCTTC	CASKGDRSYGYTF	NA	few	TRBV7-4	TRBJ1-2
TGTGCCAGCAGCTTAAGGGCGGAGAACACTGAAGCTTTCTTT	CASSLRAENTEAFF	NA	few	TRBV7-9	TRBJ1-1
TGTGCCAGCAGTCCCCCGGGTAGCGGGAGGCCGGGTGAGCAGTACTTC	CASSPPGSGRPGEQYF	TRBD2	NA	TRBV12-3/TRBV12-4	TRBJ2-7
TGTGCCAGCTCACCAGGCACAGATCGATTGAACACTGAAGCTTTCTTT	CASSPGTDRLNTEAFF	NA	few	TRBV18	TRBJ1-1
TGCGCCAGCAGCCAAAACCCAGGGGATGGCTACACCTTC	CASSQNPGDGYTF	NA	NA	TRBV4-1	TRBJ1-2
TGCAGTGCTAGAGACAGCGGCACCGGGGAGCTGTTTTTT	CSARDSGTGELFF	NA	many	TRBV20-1	TRBJ2-2
TGTGCCAGCAGCTTACATCAGGGCACAGATACGCAGTATTTT	CASSLHQGTDTQYF	NA	NA	TRBV7-7	TRBJ2-3
TGTGCCAGCAGCCCGGGACTAGACCTTAATAGCACAGATACGCAGTATTTT	CASSPGLDLNSTDTQYF	TRBD2	NA	TRBV7-3	TRBJ2-3
TGTGCCAGCAGTTGGACAGGGGATGGCTACACCTTC	CASSWTGDGYTF	TRBD1	few	TRBV12-3/TRBV12-4	TRBJ1-2
TGTGCCAGCAGTTTGGACGTTGGGATCGGTGAAGCTTTCTTT	CASSLDVGIGEAFF	NA	few	TRBV12-3/TRBV12-4	TRBJ1-1
TGTGCCAGCAGTTACGGTCAAGAGACCCAGTACTTC	CASSYGQETQYF	NA	many	TRBV6-6	TRBJ2-5
TGTGCCAGCAGCTTACAGGATTATAGCAATCAGCCCCAGCATTTT	CASSLQDYSNQPQHF	NA	NA	TRBV7-2	TRBJ1-5